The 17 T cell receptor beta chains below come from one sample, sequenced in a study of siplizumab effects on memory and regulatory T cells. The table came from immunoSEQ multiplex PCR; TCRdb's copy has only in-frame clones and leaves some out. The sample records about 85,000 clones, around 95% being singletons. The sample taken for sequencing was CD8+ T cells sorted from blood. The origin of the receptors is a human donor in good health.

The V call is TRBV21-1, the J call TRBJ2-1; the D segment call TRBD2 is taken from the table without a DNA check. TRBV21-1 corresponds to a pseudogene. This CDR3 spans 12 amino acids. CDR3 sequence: CASSKRKREQFF. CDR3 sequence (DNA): TGTGCCAGCAGCAAACGGAAGCGGGAGCAGTTCTTC.

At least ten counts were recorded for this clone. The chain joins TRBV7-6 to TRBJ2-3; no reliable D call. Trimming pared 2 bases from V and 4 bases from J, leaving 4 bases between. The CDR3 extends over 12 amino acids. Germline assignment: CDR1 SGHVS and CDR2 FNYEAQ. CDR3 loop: CASSLSPDTQYF. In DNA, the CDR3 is TGTGCCAGCAGCTTAAGTCCAGATACGCAGTATTTT.

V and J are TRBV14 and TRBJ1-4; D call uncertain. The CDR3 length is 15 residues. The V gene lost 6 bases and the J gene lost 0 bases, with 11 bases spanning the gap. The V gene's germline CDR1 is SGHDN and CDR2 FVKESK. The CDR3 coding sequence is TGTGCCAGCAGGCGATACTTTGCAACTAATGAAAAACTGTTTTTT. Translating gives CASRRYFATNEKLFF.

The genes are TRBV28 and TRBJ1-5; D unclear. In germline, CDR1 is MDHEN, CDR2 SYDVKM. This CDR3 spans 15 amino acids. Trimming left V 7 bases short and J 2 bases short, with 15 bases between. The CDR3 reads CASNFRVLGNQPQHF. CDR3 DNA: TGTGCCAGCAACTTTCGGGTATTGGGCAATCAGCCCCAGCATTTT.

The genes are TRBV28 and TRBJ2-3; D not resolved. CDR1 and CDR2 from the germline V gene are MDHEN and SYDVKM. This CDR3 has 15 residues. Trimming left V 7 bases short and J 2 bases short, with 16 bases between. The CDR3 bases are TGTGCCAGCAACATTTTTTCGGATACCACAGATACGCAGTATTTT. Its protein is CASNIFSDTTDTQYF.

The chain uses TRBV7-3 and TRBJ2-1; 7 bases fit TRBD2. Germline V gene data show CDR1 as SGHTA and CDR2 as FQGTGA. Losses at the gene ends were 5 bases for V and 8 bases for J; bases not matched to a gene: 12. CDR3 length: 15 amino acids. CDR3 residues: CASSPSWGGVDEQFF. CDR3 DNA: TGTGCCAGCAGCCCTTCCTGGGGGGGTGTCGATGAGCAGTTCTTC.

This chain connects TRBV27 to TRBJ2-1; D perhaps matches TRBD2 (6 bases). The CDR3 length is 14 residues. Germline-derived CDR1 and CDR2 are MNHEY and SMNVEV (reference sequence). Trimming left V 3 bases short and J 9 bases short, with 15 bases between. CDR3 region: CASSFRGSNSEQFF. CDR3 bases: TGTGCCAGCAGTTTTCGGGGGAGTAATAGTGAGCAGTTCTTC.

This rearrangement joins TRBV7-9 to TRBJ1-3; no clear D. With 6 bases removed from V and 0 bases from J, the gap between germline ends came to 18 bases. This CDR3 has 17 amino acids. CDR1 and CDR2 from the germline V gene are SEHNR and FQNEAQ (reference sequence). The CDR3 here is CASSYLSDIFSGNTIYF. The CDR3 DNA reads TGTGCCAGCAGTTACCTCTCTGACATCTTCTCTGGAAACACCATATATTTT.

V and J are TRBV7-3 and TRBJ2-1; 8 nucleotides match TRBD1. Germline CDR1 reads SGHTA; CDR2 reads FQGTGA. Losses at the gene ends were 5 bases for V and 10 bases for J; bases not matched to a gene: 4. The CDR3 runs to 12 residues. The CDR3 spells CASSPGGGEQFF. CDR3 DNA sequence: TGTGCCAGCAGCCCAGGGGGCGGGGAGCAGTTCTTC.

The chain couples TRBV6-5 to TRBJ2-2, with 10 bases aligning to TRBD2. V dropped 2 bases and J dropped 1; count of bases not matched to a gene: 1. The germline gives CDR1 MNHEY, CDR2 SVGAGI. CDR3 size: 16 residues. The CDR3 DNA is TGTGCCAGCAGTTACGGGACTAGCGAGAACACCGGGGAGCTGTTTTTT. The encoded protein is CASSYGTSENTGELFF.

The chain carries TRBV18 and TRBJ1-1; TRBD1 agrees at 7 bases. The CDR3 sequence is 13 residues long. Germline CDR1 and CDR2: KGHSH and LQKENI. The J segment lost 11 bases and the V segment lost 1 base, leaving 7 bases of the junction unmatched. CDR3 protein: CASSPQGAFDAFF. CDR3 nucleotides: TGTGCCAGCTCACCACAGGGGGCCTTTGATGCTTTCTTT.

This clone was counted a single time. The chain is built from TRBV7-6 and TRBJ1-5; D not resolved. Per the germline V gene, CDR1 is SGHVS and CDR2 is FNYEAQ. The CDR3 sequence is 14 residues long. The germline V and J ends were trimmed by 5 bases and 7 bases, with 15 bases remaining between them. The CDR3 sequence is CASSLEFGGQPQHF. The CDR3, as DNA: TGTGCCAGCAGCCTAGAGTTCGGCGGGCAGCCCCAGCATTTT.

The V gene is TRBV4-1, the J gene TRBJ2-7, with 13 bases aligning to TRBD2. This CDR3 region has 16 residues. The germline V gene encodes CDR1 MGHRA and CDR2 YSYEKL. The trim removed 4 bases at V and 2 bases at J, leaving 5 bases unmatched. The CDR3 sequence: CASSPMGLAGTYEQYF. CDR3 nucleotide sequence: TGCGCCAGCAGCCCGATGGGACTAGCGGGAACCTACGAGCAGTACTTC.

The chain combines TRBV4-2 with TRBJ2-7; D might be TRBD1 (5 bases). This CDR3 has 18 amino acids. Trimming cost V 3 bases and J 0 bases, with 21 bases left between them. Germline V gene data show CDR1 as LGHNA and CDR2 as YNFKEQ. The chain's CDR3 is CASSHFLPSDTRSYEQYF. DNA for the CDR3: TGTGCCAGCAGCCATTTCCTCCCCTCGGACACCCGCTCCTACGAGCAGTACTTC.

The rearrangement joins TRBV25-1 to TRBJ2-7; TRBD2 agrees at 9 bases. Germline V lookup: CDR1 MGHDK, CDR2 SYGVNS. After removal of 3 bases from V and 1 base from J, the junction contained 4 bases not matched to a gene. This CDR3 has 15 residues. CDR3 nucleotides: TGTGCCAGCAGTGATAGCGGGAGTGGGTCCTACGAGCAGTACTTC. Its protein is CASSDSGSGSYEQYF.

This chain's CDR3 is CASSQELLAGAAYEQYF. CDR3 bases: TGTGCCAGCAGCCAAGAGCTATTAGCGGGAGCGGCCTACGAGCAGTACTTC. The rearrangement uses TRBV4-2 and TRBJ2-7, with 9 bases lining up with TRBD2. The CDR3 totals 17 residues. V gave up 0 bases and J gave up 2 bases; unmatched junction bases: 8. Germline CDR1 and CDR2: LGHNA and YNFKEQ.

Written as DNA, the CDR3 is TGTGCCACCAGCACGGGGGAGTACCTATCTGAAGCTTTCTTT. Its protein is CATSTGEYLSEAFF. V usage is TRBV15 and J usage is TRBJ1-1; D is possibly TRBD1 (5 bases). CDR3 length: 14 residues. Trimming shortened V by 4 bases and J by 6 bases, and 15 bases separated the two germline ends. CDR1 is LNHNV, CDR2 YYDKDF, per germline (reference sequence).